The clone carrying this T cell receptor (beta chain) has just a few counts. What it binds is not known. This record comes from a study of beta chain features in type 1 diabetes. For the study at large: The examined sorted cells totaled under 120 million across samples. Notes on the study in general: Individuals with type 1 diabetes displayed fewer insertions and more deletions at VDJ junctions. TCRB CDR3s from Type 1 diabetes patients were moderately but significantly shorter in all four CD4+ subsets.

The entirety of the isolated RNA underwent reverse transcription, so expressed TCRB transcripts were sequenced. The repertoire was sequenced with immunoSEQ multiplex PCR; TCRdb's copy has only in-frame clones and lacks some. The sample comprises approximately 360,000 clones, roughly 12% of which are singletons, and around 0.0099% rests with the top ten. Sorting that relied on CD45RO/CCR7/CD25/CD127/CD95/CD27 yielded CD4+ naive, central memory, regulatory and stem cell-like memory cells. Germline CDR1 is LGHNA and CDR2 is YNFKEQ. The CDR3 runs 15 residues. Trimming at V came to 3 bases and at J to 10 bases, leaving 6 bases not matched to a gene.

The chain is built from TRBV4-2 and TRBJ2-1; 13 bases are shared with TRBD2. The sequence was obtained from a woman between 18 and 30 years old with type 1 diabetes. The sequenced material came from naive CD4+ T cells from blood. CDR3 sequence: CASSHGLAGEREQFF. The DNA of the CDR3 is TGTGCCAGCAGCCACGGACTAGCGGGAGAACGAGAGCAGTTCTTC.